The 15 T cell receptor beta chains presented below share a single source sample, sequenced in a study of naive and memory T cell subsets. An equimolar mix of two oligonucleotides served as the beta constant-region primer for TRBC1 and TRBC2. TCRdb re-called the UMI-ligation and nested PCR reads through MiXCR, storing one row per CDR3 protein. The sample lists roughly 91,000 distinct CDR3 sequences, around 12% seen once, with about 0.93% in the top ten. Sequencing used central memory CD4+ T cells from blood. The receptors here all came from a human donor in good health.

The chain is built from TRBV7-2 and TRBJ2-5; 8 bases map to TRBD1. The germline V gene has CDR1 SGHTA and CDR2 FQGNSA. The CDR3 length is 15 residues. The ends lost 0 bases at V and 5 bases at J; junction bases unmatched: 5. CDR3 DNA sequence: TGTGCCAGCAGCTTAGCGACAGGGGTTGGGGAGACCCAGTACTTC. Its protein is CASSLATGVGETQYF.

This clonotype was seen only a few times. The V call is TRBV4-2, the J call TRBJ2-1; D gene ambiguous. The CDR3 runs 11 residues. Trimming shortened V by 0 bases and J by 7 bases, and 1 base separated the two germline ends. Germline V gene lookup returns CDR1 LGHNA and CDR2 YNFKEQ. The CDR3 DNA is TGTGCCAGCAGCCAAGAAAATGAGCAGTTCTTC. Translated: CASSQENEQFF.

This clonotype was seen only a few times. This chain links TRBV4-3 with TRBJ1-4, with 8 bases lining up with TRBD1. Germline CDR1 reads LGHNA; CDR2 reads YSLEER. The CDR3 contains 16 residues. V shed 1 base, J shed 7 bases, and the junction held 8 bases outside the gene matches. The CDR3 spells CASSQARQGFVEKLFF. CDR3 bases: TGCGCCAGCAGCCAAGCTCGACAGGGGTTCGTTGAAAAACTGTTTTTT.

This clonotype was counted between two and nine times. The gene calls are TRBV12-3 or TRBV12-4 and TRBJ2-1, with TRBD2 matching 10 bases. The CDR3 is made up of 14 amino acids. With 8 bases clipped from V and 9 bases from J, the junction kept 10 bases outside the gene matches. The CDR3: CASVQREGPGEQFF. Here the CDR3 DNA reads TGTGCCAGCGTCCAGCGGGAGGGCCCCGGTGAGCAGTTCTTC.

In this sample, this clonotype turned up many times. The gene calls are TRBV29-1 and TRBJ2-5, with a weak D call TRBD1 (5 bases). This CDR3 comprises 12 residues. The V gene's germline CDR1 is SQVTM and CDR2 ANQGSEA. V shed 3 bases and J shed 1 base, with 6 bases lying between them. The CDR3 nucleotides are TGCAGCGTTGATACAGGCCAAGAGACCCAGTACTTC. Encoded protein: CSVDTGQETQYF.

In this sample, this clonotype turned up many times. This chain uses TRBV11-2 with TRBJ2-7; TRBD2 aligns across 11 bases. Trimming at V came to 5 bases and at J to 6 bases, leaving 9 bases not matched to a gene. The CDR3 extends over 15 amino acids. Germline CDR1 and CDR2: SGHAT and FQNNGV. CDR3 sequence: CASSHTGTSGLEQYF. The CDR3 DNA follows: TGTGCCAGCAGCCACACCGGGACTAGCGGTCTCGAGCAGTACTTC.

This clonotype was found many times. DNA of the CDR3: TGCGCCAGCAGCTTGGCAGGGTCTAAGGATGGCTACACCTTC. The encoded protein is CASSLAGSKDGYTF. The V gene is TRBV5-1, the J gene TRBJ1-2; D is possibly TRBD1 (5 bases). From germline, CDR1 is SGHRS and CDR2 YFSETQ. V dropped 0 bases and J dropped 6 bases, with 12 bases sitting between them. The CDR3 runs 14 residues.

This clonotype was observed a few times. CDR3 protein: CAISRTSGSLDTQYF. The CDR3 nucleotides are TGTGCCATCAGCCGGACTAGCGGGAGTCTAGATACGCAGTATTTT. V gene TRBV10-3 combines with J gene TRBJ2-3, with TRBD2 matching over 13 bases. V gave up 6 bases and J gave up 5 bases; unmatched junction bases: 5. This CDR3 comprises 15 residues. Germline-derived CDR1 and CDR2 are ENHRY and SYGVKD.

The gene calls are TRBV10-3 and TRBJ1-5, with D possibly TRBD1 on 5 matching bases. The V gene lost 0 bases and the J gene lost 6 bases, with 18 bases spanning the gap. The germline gives CDR1 ENHRY, CDR2 SYGVKD. There are 17 residues in the CDR3. CDR3 in DNA: TGTGCCATCAGTGAGTCGAGGGGACCGGGGGAAGGTCAGCCCCAGCATTTT. Protein product: CAISESRGPGEGQPQHF.

V is TRBV20-1 and J is TRBJ2-7, with TRBD2 identical over 9 bases. This CDR3 region has 14 residues. Losses at the gene ends were 3 bases for V and 3 bases for J; bases not matched to a gene: 6. CDR1 and CDR2 from the germline V gene are DFQATT and SNEGSKA (reference sequence). The CDR3 DNA is TGCAGTGCTAGGATCCGACTAGCGGACTACGAGCAGTACTTC. Its translation: CSARIRLADYEQYF.

V and J are TRBV6-5 and TRBJ2-3; 7 bases align to TRBD2. J lost 0 bases, V lost 5 bases, and 5 bases had no gene match. Germline CDR1 is MNHEY and CDR2 is SVGAGI. The CDR3 sequence is 15 residues long. The CDR3 reads CASSDWGGSTDTQYF. In DNA form, the CDR3 reads TGTGCCAGCAGTGACTGGGGGGGTAGCACAGATACGCAGTATTTT.

This clonotype has a count of ten or more. The chain recombines TRBV4-2 with TRBJ1-4; maybe TRBD1 (6 bases). The CDR3 runs 15 residues. Germline CDR1 and CDR2: LGHNA and YNFKEQ. Trimming removed 2 bases at V and 8 bases at J, with 15 bases between. Written as DNA, the CDR3 is TGTGCCAGCAGCCAAAAGACAGGCGGAGGAGAAAAACTGTTTTTT. Protein sequence: CASSQKTGGGEKLFF.

CDR3 amino acids: CSARASSYNEQFF. CDR3 DNA sequence: TGCAGTGCTAGAGCCAGCTCCTACAATGAGCAGTTCTTC. The V call is TRBV20-1, the J call TRBJ2-1; no reliable D call. V lost 1 base, J lost 0 bases, and 4 bases lay in between. This CDR3 has 13 amino acids. Per germline, CDR1 DFQATT and CDR2 SNEGSKA (reference sequence).

The J gene is TRBJ1-1, the V gene TRBV28; D is uncertain. The V and J ends lost 5 bases and 1 base respectively, with 2 bases between them. From germline, CDR1 is MDHEN and CDR2 SYDVKM. The length of the CDR3 is 11 residues. In DNA form, the CDR3 reads TGTGCCAGCAGTGAGAACACTGAAGCTTTCTTT. Translated: CASSENTEAFF.

This clonotype was recorded at least ten times. The chain couples TRBV7-9 to TRBJ2-7; 7 bases map to TRBD2. Germline lookup yields CDR1 SEHNR and CDR2 FQNEAQ (reference sequence). V lost 7 bases to trimming and J lost 5 bases; unmatched junction nucleotides: 11. CDR3 length equals 14 residues. CDR3 DNA: TGTGCCAGCAATGGGGGGGGAGAAAGCCACGAGCAGTACTTC. It is translated as CASNGGGESHEQYF.